The present T cell receptor beta chain was sequenced within a study of cytomegalovirus exposure and HLA in healthy donors. Notes on the study in general: In a later analysis, common viral pathogens appeared linked to several of the most significant clusters. Specific recognition of CMV antigens was confirmed in vitro for a few chains (all CMV-associated). A later analysis linked a missense variant in DCLRE1C to the trimming of TCR beta V and J genes.

Note on this clone: Antigen: not known.

Germline V CDR1 and CDR2: MNHNY, SVGAGI (reference sequence). Deletions cut 5 bases from V and 7 bases from J, with 21 bases between. The CDR3 is 16 residues long. Use of 60 Vbeta and 13 Jbeta primers characterized the PCR. Some clones are missing from TCRdb's copy, which holds only in-frame ones; the method was immunoSEQ multiplex PCR. The sample holds 100,000 to 150,000 clones. There were likely unrecorded immune exposures, though donors were nominally healthy when sampled. Sequencing was carried out using PBMCs. The chain joins TRBV6-6 to TRBJ1-5; TRBD1 might be the D (6 bases). This receptor was identified in a man aged 40-49 years in good health and CMV-seronegative. CDR3 in amino acids: CASSRSLGGAGQPQHF. CDR3 sequence (DNA): TGTGCCAGCAGTCGAAGCCTCGGGGGGGCCGGACAGCCCCAGCATTTT.